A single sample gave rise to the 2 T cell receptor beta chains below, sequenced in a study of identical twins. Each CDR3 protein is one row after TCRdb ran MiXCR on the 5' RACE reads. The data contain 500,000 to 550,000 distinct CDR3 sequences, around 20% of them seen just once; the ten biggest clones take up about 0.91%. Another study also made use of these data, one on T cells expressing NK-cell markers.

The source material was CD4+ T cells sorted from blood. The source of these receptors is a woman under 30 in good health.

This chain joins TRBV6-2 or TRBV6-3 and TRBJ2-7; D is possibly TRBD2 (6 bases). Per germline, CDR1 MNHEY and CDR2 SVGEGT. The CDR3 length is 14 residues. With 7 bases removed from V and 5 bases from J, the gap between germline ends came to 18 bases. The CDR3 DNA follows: TGTGCCAGCACCCTCGCGGAGGGTCGCCACGAGCAGTACTTC. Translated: CASTLAEGRHEQYF.

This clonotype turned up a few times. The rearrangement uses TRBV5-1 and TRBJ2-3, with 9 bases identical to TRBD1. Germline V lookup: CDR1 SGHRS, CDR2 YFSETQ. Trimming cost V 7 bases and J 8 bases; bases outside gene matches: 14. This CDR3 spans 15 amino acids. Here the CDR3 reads CASGPGQGVDATQYF. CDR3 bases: TGCGCCAGCGGTCCGGGACAGGGCGTTGATGCTACGCAGTATTTT. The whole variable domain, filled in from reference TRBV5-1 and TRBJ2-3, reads KAGVTQTPRYLIKTRGQQVTLSCSPISGHRSVSWYQQTPGQGLQFLFEYFSETQRNKGNFPGRFSGRQFSNSRSEMNVSTLELGDSALYLCASGPGQGVDATQYFGPGTRLTVL.